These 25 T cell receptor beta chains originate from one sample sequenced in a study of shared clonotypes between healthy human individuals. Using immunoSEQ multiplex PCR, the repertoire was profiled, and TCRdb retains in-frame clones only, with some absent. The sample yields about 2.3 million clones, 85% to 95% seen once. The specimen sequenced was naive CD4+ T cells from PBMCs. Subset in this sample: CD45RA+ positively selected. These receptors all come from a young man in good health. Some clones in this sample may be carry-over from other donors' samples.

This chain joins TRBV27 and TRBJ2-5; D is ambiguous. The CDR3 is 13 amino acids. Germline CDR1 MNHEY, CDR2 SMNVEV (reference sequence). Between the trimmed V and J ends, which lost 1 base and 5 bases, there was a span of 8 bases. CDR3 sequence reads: CASSLFGKETQYF. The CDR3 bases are TGTGCCAGCAGTTTATTTGGGAAGGAGACCCAGTACTTC.

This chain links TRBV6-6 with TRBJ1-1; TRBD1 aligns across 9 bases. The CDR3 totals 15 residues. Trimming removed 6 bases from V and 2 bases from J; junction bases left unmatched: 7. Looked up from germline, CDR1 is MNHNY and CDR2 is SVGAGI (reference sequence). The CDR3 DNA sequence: TGTGCCAGCAGGGACAGGGGACGGGGAAACACTGAAGCTTTCTTT. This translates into CASRDRGRGNTEAFF.

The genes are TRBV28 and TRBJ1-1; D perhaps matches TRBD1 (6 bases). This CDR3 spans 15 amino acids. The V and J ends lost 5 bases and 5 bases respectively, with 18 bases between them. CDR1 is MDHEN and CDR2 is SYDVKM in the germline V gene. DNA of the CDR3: TGTGCCAGCAGTCCAAGGGGGGCGCCCAGAACTGAAGCTTTCTTT. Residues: CASSPRGAPRTEAFF.

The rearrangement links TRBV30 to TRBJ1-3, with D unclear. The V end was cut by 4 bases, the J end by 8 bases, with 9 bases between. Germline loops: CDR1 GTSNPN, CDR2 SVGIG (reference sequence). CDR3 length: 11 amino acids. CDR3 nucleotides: TGTGCCTGGATTGGGGAGTACACCATATATTTT. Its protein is CAWIGEYTIYF.

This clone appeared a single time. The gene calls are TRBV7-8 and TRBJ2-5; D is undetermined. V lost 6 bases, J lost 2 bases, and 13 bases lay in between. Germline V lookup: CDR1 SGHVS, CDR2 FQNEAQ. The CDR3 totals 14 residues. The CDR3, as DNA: TGTGCCAGCAGGTTTCGTAGGGAACAAGAGACCCAGTACTTC. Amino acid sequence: CASRFRREQETQYF. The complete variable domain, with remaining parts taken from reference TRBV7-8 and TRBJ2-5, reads GAGVSQSPRYKVAKRGQDVALRCDPISGHVSLFWYQQALGQGPEFLTYFQNEAQLDKSGLPSDRFFAERPEGSVSTLKIQRTQQEDSAVYLCASRFRREQETQYFGPGTRLLVL.

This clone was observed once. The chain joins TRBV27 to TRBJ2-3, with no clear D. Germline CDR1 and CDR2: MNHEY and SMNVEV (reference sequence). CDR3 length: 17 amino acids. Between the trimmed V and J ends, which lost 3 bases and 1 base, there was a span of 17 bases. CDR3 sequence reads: CASSFPSGGPRTDTQYF. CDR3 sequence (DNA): TGTGCCAGCAGTTTCCCCTCCGGTGGACCCCGCACAGATACGCAGTATTTT.

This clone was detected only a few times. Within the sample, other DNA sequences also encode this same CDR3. The CDR3 DNA is TGTGCCAGCAGCGTCGACACTTACTCTGGAAACACCATATATTTT. Amino acid sequence: CASSVDTYSGNTIYF. The chain combines TRBV9 with TRBJ1-3; D ambiguous. The germline CDR1 and CDR2 sequences are SGDLS and YYNGEE. The length of the CDR3 is 15 residues. The ends were cut back, 2 bases at V and 0 bases at J, with 9 bases in the middle.

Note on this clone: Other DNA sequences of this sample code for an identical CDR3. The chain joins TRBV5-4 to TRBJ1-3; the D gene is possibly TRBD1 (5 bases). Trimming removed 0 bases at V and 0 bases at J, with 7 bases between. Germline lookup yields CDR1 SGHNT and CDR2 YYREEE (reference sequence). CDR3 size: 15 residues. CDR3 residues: CASSLGGGSGNTIYF. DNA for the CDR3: TGTGCCAGCAGCTTGGGTGGGGGCTCTGGAAACACCATATATTTT.

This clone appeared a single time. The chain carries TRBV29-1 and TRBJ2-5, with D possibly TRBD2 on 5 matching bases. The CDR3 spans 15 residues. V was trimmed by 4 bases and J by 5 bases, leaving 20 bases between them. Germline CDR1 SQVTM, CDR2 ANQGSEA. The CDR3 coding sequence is TGCAGCGTTGCTGGAGAGCGGAGGTCGGGGGAGACCCAGTACTTC. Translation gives CSVAGERRSGETQYF. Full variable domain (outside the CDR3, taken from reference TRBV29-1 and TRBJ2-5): SAVISQKPSRDICQRGTSLTIQCQVDSQVTMMFWYRQQPGQSLTLIATANQGSEATYESGFVIDKFPISRPNLTFSTLTVSNMSPEDSSIYLCSVAGERRSGETQYFGPGTRLLVL.

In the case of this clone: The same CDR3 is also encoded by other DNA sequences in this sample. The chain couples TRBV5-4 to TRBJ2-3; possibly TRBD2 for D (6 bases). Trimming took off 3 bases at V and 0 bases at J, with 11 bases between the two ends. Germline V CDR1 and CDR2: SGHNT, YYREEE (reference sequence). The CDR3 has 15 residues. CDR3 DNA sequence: TGTGCCAGCAGCTGGACAAGCGGGAGCACAGATACGCAGTATTTT. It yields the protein CASSWTSGSTDTQYF.

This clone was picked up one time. DNA for the CDR3: TGCAGCGTTGTCTTCGTTGGTGTCAACTCCTACGAGCAGTACTTC. Translating gives CSVVFVGVNSYEQYF. The chain joins TRBV29-1 to TRBJ2-7, with D uncertain. Per germline, CDR1 SQVTM and CDR2 ANQGSEA. Trimming stripped 4 bases from V and 0 bases from J, with 16 bases between. This CDR3 region has 15 residues.

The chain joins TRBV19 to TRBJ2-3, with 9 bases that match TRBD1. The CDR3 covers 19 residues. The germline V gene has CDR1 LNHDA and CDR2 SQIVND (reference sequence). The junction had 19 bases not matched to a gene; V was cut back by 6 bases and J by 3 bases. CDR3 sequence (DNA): TGTGCCAGTAGGCCATACGGGACAGGGAAGACAATCGGGACAGATACGCAGTATTTT. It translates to CASRPYGTGKTIGTDTQYF.

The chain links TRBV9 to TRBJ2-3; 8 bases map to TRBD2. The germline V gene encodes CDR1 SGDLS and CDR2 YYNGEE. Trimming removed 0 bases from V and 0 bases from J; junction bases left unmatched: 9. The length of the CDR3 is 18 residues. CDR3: CASSVAFGASGSTDTQYF. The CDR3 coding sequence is TGTGCCAGCAGCGTAGCTTTTGGGGCTAGCGGGAGCACAGATACGCAGTATTTT. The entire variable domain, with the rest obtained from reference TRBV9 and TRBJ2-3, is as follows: DSGVTQTPKHLITATGQRVTLRCSPRSGDLSVYWYQQSLDQGLQFLIQYYNGEERAKGNILERFSAQQFPDLHSELNLSSLELGDSALYFCASSVAFGASGSTDTQYFGPGTRLTVL.

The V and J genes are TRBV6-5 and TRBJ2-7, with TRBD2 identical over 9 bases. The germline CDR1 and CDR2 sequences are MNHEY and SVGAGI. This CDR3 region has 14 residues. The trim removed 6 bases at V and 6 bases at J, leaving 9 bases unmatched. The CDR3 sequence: CASSPRSGRIEQYF. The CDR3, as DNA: TGTGCCAGCAGCCCCCGGAGCGGGAGGATCGAGCAGTACTTC.

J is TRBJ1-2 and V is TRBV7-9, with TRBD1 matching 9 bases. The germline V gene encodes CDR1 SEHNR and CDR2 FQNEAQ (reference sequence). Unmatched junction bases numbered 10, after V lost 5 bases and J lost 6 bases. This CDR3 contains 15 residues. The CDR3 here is CASSPRDRVKHGYTF. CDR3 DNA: TGTGCCAGCAGCCCTAGGGACAGGGTTAAACATGGCTACACCTTC.

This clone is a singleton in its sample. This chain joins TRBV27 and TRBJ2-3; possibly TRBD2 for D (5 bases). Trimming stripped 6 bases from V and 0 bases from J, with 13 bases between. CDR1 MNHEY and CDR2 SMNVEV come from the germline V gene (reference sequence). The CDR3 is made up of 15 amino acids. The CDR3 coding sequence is TGTGCCAGCAGGGACGAGGACTCTAGCACAGATACGCAGTATTTT. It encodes CASRDEDSSTDTQYF.

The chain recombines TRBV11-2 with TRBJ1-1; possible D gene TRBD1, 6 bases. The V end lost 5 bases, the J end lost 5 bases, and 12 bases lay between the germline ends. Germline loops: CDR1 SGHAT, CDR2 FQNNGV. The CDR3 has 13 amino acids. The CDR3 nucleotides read TGTGCCAGCAGCCGAGGGGGGATGACTGAAGCTTTCTTT. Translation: CASSRGGMTEAFF.

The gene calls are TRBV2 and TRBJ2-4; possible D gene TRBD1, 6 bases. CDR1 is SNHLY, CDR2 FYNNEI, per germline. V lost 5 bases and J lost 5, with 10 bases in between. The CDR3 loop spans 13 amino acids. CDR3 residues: CASSYRVENIQYF. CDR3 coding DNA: TGTGCCAGCAGTTACAGGGTTGAAAACATTCAGTACTTC.

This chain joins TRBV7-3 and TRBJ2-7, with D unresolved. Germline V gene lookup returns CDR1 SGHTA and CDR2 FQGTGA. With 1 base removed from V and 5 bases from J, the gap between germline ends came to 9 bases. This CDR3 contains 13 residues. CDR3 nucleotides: TGTGCCAGCAGCTTAAGTAGGGATGACGAGCAGTACTTC. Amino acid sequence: CASSLSRDDEQYF.

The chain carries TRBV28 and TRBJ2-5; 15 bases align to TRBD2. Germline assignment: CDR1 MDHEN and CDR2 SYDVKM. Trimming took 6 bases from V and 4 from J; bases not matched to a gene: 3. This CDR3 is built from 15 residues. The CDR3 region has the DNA TGTGCCAGCAGAGGACTAGCGGGAGGGCGAGAGACCCAGTACTTC. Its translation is CASRGLAGGRETQYF.

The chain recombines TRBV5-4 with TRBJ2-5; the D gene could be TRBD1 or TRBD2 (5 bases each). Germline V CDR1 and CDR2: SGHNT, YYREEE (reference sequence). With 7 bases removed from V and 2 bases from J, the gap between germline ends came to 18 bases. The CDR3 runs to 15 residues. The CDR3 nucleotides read TGTGCCAGCGCGATTTCCGGGACCAGACAAGAGACCCAGTACTTC. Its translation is CASAISGTRQETQYF.

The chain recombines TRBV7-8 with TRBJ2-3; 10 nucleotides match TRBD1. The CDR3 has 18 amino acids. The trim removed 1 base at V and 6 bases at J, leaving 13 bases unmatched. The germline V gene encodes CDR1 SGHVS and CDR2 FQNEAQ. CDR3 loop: CASSLGIRDRGLVDTQYF. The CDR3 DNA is TGTGCCAGCAGCTTAGGAATACGGGACAGGGGCCTGGTGGATACGCAGTATTTT.

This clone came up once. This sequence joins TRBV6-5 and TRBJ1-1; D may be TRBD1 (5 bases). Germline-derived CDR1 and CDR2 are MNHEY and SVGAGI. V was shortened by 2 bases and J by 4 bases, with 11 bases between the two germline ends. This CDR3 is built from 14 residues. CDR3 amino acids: CASSYGGSATEAFF. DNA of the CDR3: TGTGCCAGCAGTTACGGGGGTAGTGCCACTGAAGCTTTCTTT.

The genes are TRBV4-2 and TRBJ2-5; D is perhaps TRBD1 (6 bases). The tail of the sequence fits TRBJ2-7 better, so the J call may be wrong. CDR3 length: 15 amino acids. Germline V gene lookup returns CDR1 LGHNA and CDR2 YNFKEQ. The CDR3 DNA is TGTGCCAGCAGCCAAGATGGGGCAGGGGTAATCGAGCAGTACTTC. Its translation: CASSQDGAGVIEQYF.

The CDR3 nucleotides read TGTGCCAGTAGTCTAACCTGGTCGGGGAGGACAGAAGCTTTCTTT. Amino acids: CASSLTWSGRTEAFF. V and J are TRBV19 and TRBJ1-1, with a possible D match to TRBD1 (5 bases). Germline CDR1 and CDR2: LNHDA and SQIVND (reference sequence). The CDR3 sequence is 15 residues long. V was pared by 5 bases and J by 8 bases, with 21 bases between. Together with reference TRBV19 and TRBJ1-1, the CDR3 gives the full variable domain: DGGITQSPKYLFRKEGQNVTLSCEQNLNHDAMYWYRQDPGQGLRLIYYSQIVNDFQKGDIAEGYSVSREKKESFPLTVTSAQKNPTAFYLCASSLTWSGRTEAFFGQGTRLTVV.